At least ten counts were recorded for the clone carrying this T cell receptor (beta chain). RNA transcripts gave rise to amplified TCR beta CDR3 regions. HTBI primers were used for first-round RT-PCR of the TCR CDR3. Using its own MiXCR run on the multiplex PCR reads, TCRdb lists one record per CDR3 protein. Counted here are about 640,000 distinct CDR3 sequences, roughly 20% occurring once; the ten biggest clones make up more than 30%. These data are taken from a study of T cells in Graves' hyperthyroidism and ophthalmopathy. Trimming removed 2 bases from V and 7 bases from J; junction bases left unmatched: 9. Germline V gene sequence: CDR1 WSHSY, CDR2 SAAADI. The CDR3 loop spans 16 amino acids. The study excluded patients with uncontrolled infection, other autoimmune disease, pregnancy or lactation.

The rearrangement uses TRBV10-2 and TRBJ2-1, with TRBD2 identical over 9 bases. Source material: blood. This clonotype originated in a young man with Graves' ophthalmopathy. CDR3 in amino acids: CASSEVAGGPKNEQFF. CDR3 DNA: TGCGCCAGCAGTGAGGTGGCGGGAGGGCCTAAAAATGAGCAGTTCTTC.